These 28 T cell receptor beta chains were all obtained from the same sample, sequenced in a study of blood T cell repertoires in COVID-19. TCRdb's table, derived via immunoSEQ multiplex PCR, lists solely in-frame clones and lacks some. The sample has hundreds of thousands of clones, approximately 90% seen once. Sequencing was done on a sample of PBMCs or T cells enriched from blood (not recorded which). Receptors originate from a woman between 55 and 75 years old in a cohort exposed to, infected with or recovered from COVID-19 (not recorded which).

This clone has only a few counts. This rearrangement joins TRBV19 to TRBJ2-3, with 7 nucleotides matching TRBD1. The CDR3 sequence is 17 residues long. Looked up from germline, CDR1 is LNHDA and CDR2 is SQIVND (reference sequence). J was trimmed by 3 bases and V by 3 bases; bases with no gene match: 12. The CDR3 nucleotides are TGTGCCAGTAGTATCTTTTCACAGGGGAGACGGACAGATACGCAGTATTTT. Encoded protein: CASSIFSQGRRTDTQYF.

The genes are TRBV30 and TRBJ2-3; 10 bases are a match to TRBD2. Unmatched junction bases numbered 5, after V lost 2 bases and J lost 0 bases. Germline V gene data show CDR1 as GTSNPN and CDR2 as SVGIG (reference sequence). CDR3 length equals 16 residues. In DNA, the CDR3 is TGTGCCTGGAGTACCGGGACTAGCGTTAGCACAGATACGCAGTATTTT. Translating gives CAWSTGTSVSTDTQYF.

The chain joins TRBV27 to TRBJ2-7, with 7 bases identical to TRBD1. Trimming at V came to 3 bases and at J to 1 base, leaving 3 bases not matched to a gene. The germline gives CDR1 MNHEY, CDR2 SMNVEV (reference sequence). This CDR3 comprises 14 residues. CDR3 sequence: CASSLGTESYEQYF. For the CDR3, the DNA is TGTGCCAGCAGTTTGGGGACAGAGTCCTACGAGCAGTACTTC.

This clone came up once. CDR3 DNA sequence: TGTGCCAGCAGCGTAAACCCATTCCCGGGACAGGGGCTTTTGGGGCTCGGCCAGGATACGCAGTATTTT. The encoded protein is CASSVNPFPGQGLLGLGQDTQYF. The gene calls are TRBV9 and TRBJ2-3, with 10 bases matching TRBD1. The CDR3 totals 23 residues. Germline lookup yields CDR1 SGDLS and CDR2 YYNGEE. V lost 1 base and J lost 6; bases outside the gene matches: 29.

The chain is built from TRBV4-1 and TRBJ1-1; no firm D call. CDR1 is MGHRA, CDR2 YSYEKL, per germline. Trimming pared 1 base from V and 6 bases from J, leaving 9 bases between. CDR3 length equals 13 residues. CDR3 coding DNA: TGCGCCAGCAGCCAAGGAGGCAGCGCTGAAGCTTTCTTT. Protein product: CASSQGGSAEAFF.

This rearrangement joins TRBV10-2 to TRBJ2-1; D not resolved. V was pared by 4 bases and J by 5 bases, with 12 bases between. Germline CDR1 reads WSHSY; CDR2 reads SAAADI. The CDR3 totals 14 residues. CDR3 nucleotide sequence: TGCGCCAGCAGTGGGGCAGTAAAGAACAATGAGCAGTTCTTC. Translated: CASSGAVKNNEQFF.

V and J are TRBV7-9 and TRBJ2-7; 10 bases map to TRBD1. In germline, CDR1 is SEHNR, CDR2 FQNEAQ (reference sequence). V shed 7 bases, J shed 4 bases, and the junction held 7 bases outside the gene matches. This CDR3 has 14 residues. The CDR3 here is CASTPGTGEYEQYF. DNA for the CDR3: TGTGCCAGCACCCCCGGGACAGGGGAGTACGAGCAGTACTTC.

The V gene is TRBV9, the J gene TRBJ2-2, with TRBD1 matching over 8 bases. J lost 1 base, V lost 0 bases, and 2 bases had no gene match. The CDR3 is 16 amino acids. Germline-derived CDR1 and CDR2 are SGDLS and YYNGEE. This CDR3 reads CASSVGGTGNTGELFF. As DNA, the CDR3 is TGTGCCAGCAGCGTAGGGGGGACAGGGAACACCGGGGAGCTGTTTTTT. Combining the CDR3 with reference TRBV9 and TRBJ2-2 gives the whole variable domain DSGVTQTPKHLITATGQRVTLRCSPRSGDLSVYWYQQSLDQGLQFLIQYYNGEERAKGNILERFSAQQFPDLHSELNLSSLELGDSALYFCASSVGGTGNTGELFFGEGSRLTVL.

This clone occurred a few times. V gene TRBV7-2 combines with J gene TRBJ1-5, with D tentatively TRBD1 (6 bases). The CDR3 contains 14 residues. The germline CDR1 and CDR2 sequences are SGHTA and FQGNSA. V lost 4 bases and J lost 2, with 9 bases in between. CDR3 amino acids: CASSYRQGNQPQHF. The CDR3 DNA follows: TGTGCCAGCAGCTATAGACAGGGCAATCAGCCCCAGCATTTT.

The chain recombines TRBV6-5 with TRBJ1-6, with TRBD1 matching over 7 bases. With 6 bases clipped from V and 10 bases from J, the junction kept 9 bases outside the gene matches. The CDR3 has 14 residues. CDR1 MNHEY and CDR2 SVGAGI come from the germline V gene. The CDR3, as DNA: TGTGCCAGCAGCCCGACAGGGACCAGCTCACCCCTCCACTTT. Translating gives CASSPTGTSSPLHF.

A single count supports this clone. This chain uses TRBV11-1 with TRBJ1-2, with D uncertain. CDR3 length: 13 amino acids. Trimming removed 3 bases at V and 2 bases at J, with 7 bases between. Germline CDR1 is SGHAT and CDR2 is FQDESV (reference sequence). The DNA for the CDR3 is TGTGCCAGCAGCTTGGGCAGGAACTATGGCTACACCTTC. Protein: CASSLGRNYGYTF.

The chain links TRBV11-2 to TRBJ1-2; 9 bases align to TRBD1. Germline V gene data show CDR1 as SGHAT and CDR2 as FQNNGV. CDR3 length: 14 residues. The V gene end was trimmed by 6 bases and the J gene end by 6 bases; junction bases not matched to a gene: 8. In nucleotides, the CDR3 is TGTGCCAGCAGACGATCGGGACAGGGTCATGGCTACACCTTC. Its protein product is CASRRSGQGHGYTF.

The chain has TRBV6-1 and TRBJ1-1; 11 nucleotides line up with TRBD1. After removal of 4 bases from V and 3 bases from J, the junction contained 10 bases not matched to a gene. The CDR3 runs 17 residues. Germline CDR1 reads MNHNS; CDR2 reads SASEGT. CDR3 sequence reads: CASSAKGQGGSYTEAFF. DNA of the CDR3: TGTGCCAGCAGTGCTAAGGGACAGGGGGGTTCCTACACTGAAGCTTTCTTT.

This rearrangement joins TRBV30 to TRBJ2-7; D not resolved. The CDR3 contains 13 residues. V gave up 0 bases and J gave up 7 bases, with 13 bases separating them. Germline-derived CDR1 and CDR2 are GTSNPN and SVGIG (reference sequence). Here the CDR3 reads CAWSVAGSGEQYF. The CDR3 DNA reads TGTGCCTGGAGTGTGGCAGGATCCGGTGAGCAGTACTTC. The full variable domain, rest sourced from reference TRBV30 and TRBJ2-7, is SQTIHQWPATLVQPVGSPLSLECTVEGTSNPNLYWYRQAAGRGLQLLFYSVGIGQISSEVPQNLSASRPQDRQFILSSKKLLLSDSGFYLCAWSVAGSGEQYFGPGTRLTVT.

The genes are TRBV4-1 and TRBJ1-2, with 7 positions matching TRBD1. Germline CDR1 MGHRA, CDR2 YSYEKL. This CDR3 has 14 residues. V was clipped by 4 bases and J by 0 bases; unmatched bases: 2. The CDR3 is CASSPGQTNYGYTF. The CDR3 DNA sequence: TGCGCCAGCAGCCCGGGACAGACTAACTATGGCTACACCTTC.

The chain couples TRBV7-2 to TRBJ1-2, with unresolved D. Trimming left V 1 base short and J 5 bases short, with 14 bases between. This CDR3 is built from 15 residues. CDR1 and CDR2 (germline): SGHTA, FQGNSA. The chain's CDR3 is CASSLGPREVYGYTF. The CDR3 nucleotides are TGTGCCAGCAGCTTAGGTCCGAGGGAGGTTTATGGCTACACCTTC.

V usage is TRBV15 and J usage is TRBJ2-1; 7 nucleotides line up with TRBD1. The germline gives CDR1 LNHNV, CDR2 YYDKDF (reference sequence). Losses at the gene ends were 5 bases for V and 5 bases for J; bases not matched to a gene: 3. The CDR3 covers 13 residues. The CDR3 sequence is CATSRGTDNEQFF. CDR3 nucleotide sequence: TGTGCCACCAGCCGTGGGACAGACAATGAGCAGTTCTTC.

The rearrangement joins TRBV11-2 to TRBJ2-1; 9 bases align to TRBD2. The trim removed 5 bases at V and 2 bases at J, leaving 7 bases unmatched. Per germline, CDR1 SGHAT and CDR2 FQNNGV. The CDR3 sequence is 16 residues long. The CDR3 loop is CASSPTAGGAYNEQFF. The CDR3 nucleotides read TGTGCCAGCAGCCCTACGGCGGGAGGGGCCTACAATGAGCAGTTCTTC.

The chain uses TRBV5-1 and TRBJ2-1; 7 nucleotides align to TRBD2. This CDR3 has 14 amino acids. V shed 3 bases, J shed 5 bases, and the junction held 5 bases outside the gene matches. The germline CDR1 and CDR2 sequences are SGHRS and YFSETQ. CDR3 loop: CASSSGTKNNEQFF. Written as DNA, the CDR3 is TGCGCCAGCAGCTCCGGGACTAAAAACAATGAGCAGTTCTTC.

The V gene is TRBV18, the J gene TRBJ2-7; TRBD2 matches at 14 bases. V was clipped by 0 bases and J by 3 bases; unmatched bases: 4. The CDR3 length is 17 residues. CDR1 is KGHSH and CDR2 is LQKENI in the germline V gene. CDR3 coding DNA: TGTGCCAGCTCACCACCGGGACTAGCGGGAGTTCTCTACGAGCAGTACTTC. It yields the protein CASSPPGLAGVLYEQYF.

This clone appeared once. The CDR3 loop reads CATRFGGLAGGPDTGELFF. The DNA for the CDR3 is TGTGCCACCAGATTTGGGGGACTAGCGGGAGGGCCAGACACCGGGGAGCTGTTTTTT. The chain joins TRBV24-1 to TRBJ2-2, with TRBD2 matching over 16 bases. V was clipped by 7 bases and J by 3 bases; unmatched bases: 10. The CDR3 spans 19 residues. Germline CDR1 and CDR2: KGHDR and SFDVKD.

CDR3 nucleotide sequence: TGTGCCAGCAGTTTGGGACAGCGGAGCACAGATACGCAGTATTTT. This gives the protein CASSLGQRSTDTQYF. The chain combines TRBV28 with TRBJ2-3; 7 bases line up with TRBD1. Germline V gene sequence: CDR1 MDHEN, CDR2 SYDVKM. Germline trimming cut 3 bases from V and 0 bases from J; bases unmatched to any gene: 3. The CDR3 length is 15 residues.

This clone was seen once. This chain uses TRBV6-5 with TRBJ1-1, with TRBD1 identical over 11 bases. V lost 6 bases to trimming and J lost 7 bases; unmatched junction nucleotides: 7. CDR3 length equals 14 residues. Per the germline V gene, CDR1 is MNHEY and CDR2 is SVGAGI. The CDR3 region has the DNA TGTGCCAGCAGCTCGGGACAGGGGGGTGATGAAGCTTTCTTT. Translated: CASSSGQGGDEAFF.

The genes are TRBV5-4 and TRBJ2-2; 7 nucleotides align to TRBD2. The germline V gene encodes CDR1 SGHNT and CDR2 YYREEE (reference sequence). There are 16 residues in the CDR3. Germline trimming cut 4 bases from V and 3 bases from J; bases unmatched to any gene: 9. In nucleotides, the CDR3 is TGTGCCAGCAGCCCTAAGCGGGGCCAAGACACCGGGGAGCTGTTTTTT. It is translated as CASSPKRGQDTGELFF.

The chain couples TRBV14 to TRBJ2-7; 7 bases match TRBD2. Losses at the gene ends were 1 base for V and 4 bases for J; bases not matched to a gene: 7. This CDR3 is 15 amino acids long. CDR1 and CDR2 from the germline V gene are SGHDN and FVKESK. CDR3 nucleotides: TGTGCCAGCAGCCAAGGGACTAGGGGCCCTTACGAGCAGTACTTC. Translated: CASSQGTRGPYEQYF. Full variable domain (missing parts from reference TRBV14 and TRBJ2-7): EAGVTQFPSHSVIEKGQTVTLRCDPISGHDNLYWYRRVMGKEIKFLLHFVKESKQDESGMPNNRFLAERTGGTYSTLKVQPAELEDSGVYFCASSQGTRGPYEQYFGPGTRLTVT.

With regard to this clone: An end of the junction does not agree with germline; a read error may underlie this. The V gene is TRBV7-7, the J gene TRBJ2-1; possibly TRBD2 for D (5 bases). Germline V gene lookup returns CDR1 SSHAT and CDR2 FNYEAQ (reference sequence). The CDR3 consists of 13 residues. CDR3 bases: TGTGCTAGCAGCCGGACCGGGAACAATGAGCAGTTCTTC. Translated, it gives CASSRTGNNEQFF. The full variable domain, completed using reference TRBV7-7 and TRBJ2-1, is GAGVSQSPRYKVTKRGQDVTLRCDPISSHATLYWYQQALGQGPEFLTYFNYEAQPDKSGLPSDRFSAERPEGSISTLTIQRTEQRDSAMYRCASSRTGNNEQFFGPGTRLTVL.

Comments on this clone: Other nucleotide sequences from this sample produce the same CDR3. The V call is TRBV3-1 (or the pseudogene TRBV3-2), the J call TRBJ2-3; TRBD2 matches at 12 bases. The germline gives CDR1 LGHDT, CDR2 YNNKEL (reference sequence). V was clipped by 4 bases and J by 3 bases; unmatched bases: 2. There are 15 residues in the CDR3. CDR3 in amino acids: CASSPTSGSTDTQYF. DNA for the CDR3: TGTGCCAGCAGCCCGACTAGCGGGAGTACAGATACGCAGTATTTT.

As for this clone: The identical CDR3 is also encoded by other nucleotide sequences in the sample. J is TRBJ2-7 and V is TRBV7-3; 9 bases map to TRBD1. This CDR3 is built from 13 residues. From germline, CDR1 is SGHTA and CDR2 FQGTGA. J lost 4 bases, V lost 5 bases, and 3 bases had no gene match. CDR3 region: CASSPGQGYEQYF. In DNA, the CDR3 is TGTGCCAGCAGCCCGGGACAGGGATACGAGCAGTACTTC.